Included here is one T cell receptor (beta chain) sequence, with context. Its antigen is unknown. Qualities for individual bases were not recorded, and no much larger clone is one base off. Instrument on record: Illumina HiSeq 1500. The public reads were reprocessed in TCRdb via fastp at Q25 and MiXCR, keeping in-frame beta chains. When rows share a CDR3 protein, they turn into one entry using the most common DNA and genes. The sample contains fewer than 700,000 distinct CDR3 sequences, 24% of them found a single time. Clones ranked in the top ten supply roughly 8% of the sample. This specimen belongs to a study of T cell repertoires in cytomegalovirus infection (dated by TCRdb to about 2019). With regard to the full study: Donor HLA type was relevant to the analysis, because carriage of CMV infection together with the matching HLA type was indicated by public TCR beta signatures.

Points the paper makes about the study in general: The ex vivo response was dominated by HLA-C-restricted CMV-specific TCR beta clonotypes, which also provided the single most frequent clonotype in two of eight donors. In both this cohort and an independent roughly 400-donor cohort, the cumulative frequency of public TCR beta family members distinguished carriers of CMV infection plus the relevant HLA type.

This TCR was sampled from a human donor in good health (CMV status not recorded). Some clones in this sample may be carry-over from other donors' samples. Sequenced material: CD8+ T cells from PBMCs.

The CDR3 corresponds to CASSQDGYEQYV. In nucleotide form, the sequence is TGTGCCAGCAGCCAAGACGGATACGAGCAGTACGTC. The chain uses TRBV14 and TRBJ2-7; the D gene is unclear. The junction carries 4 bases between V and J, which are trimmed by 0 bases and 4 bases respectively. The CDR3 sequence holds 12 residues, the cysteine and valine included. Of all the DNA, just the CDR3 is kept, 36 bases in frame from base 1. Taken from the germline V gene, the CDR1 and CDR2 loops are SGHDN and FVKESK.